This TCR beta chain originates from a study of post-analysis software for immune sequencing data. On this clonotype itself: Its specificity is unknown.

The TCR beta cDNA libraries carried unique molecular identifiers. TCRdb independently ran MiXCR on the PCR reads; one entry per CDR3 protein. The sample carries hundreds of thousands of distinct CDR3 sequences, roughly three fifths recorded once. Study-level results: Normalized Chao1 diversity was significantly reduced in patients versus controls.

The receptor's source is a girl aged 2 to 10 with multiple sclerosis. The specimen was blood.

This chain's CDR3 is CASSYLIGNPVTEAFF. The CDR3 region has the DNA TGTGCCAGCAGTTACTTGATCGGAAATCCAGTTACTGAAGCTTTCTTT. This chain joins TRBV6-5 and TRBJ1-1; no firm D call. Trimming cost V 1 base and J 5 bases, with 17 bases left between them. CDR1 is MNHEY, CDR2 SVGAGI, per germline. This CDR3 comprises 16 residues.